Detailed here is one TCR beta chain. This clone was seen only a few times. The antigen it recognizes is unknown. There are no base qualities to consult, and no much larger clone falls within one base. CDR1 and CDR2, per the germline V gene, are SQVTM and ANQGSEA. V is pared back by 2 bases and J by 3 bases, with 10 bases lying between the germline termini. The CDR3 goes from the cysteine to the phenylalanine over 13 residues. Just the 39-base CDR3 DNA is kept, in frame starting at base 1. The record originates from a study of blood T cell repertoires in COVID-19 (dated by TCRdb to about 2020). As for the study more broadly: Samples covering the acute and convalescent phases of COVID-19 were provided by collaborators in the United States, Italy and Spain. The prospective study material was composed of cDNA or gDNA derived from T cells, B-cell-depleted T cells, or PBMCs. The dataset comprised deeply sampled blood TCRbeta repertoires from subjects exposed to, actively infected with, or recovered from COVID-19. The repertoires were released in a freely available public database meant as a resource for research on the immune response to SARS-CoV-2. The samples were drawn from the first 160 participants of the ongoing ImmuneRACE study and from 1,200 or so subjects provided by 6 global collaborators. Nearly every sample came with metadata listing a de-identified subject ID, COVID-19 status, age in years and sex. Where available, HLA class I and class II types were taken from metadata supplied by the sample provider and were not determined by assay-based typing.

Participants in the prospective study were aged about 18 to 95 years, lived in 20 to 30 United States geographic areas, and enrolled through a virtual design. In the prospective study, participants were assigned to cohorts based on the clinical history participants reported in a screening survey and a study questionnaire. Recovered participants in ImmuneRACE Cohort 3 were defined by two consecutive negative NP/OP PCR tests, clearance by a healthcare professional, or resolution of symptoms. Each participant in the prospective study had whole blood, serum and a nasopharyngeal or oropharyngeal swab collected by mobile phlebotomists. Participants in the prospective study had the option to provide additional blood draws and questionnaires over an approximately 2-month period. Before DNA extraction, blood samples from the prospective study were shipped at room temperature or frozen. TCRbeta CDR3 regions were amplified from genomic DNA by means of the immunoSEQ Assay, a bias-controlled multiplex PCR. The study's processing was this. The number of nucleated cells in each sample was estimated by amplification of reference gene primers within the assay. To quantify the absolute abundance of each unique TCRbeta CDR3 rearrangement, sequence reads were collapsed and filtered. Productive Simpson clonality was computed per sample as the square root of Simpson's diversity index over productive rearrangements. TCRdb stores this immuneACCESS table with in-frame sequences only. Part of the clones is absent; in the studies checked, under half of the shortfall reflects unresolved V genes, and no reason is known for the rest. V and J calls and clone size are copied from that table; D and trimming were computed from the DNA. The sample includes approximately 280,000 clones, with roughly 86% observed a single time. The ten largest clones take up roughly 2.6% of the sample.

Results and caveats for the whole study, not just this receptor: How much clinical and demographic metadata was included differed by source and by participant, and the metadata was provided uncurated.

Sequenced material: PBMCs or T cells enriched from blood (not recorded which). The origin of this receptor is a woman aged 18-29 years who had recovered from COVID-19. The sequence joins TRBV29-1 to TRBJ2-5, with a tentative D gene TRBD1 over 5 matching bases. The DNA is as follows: TGCAGCGTTGAACCGACAGCTAAAGAGACCCAGTACTTC. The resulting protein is CSVEPTAKETQYF.